These T cell receptor beta chains were read from a single sample in a study of CD8+ T cells in alopecia areata. The data were produced by immunoSEQ multiplex PCR, yet TCRdb's version contains in-frame clones alone and is incomplete. This table holds 150,000 or so clones, roughly 48% found once. The sample was CD4+ T cells sorted from blood. Every receptor here comes from a human donor with alopecia areata. Both conserved end residues are part of each CDR3. Each record gives: V gene, D gene, CDR3 length, J gene, CDR3 protein. The D gene is left open where the match is weak.

v_call: TRBV27
d_call: TRBD2
cdr3_length: 16
j_call: TRBJ2-1
cdr3_aa: CASSKLTSGSYNEQFF

v_call: TRBV20-1
d_call: NA
cdr3_length: 11
j_call: TRBJ2-3
cdr3_aa: CSASYEDTQYF

v_call: TRBV7-8
d_call: NA
cdr3_length: 12
j_call: TRBJ1-1
cdr3_aa: CASSLLTSEAFF

v_call: TRBV5-1
d_call: TRBD1
cdr3_length: 16
j_call: TRBJ2-5
cdr3_aa: CASSLAPTGGGETQYF

v_call: TRBV30
d_call: NA
cdr3_length: 14
j_call: TRBJ2-1
cdr3_aa: CAWSTGIGYNEQFF

v_call: TRBV2
d_call: NA
cdr3_length: 13
j_call: TRBJ2-5
cdr3_aa: CASTRDTQQTQYF

v_call: TRBV30
d_call: NA
cdr3_length: 15
j_call: TRBJ1-1
cdr3_aa: CAWSRFGSLGTEAFF

v_call: TRBV27
d_call: NA
cdr3_length: 15
j_call: TRBJ2-5
cdr3_aa: CASSLRLNWGETQYF

v_call: TRBV2
d_call: TRBD1
cdr3_length: 15
j_call: TRBJ1-1
cdr3_aa: CASSISRDSNTEAFF

v_call: TRBV29-1
d_call: NA
cdr3_length: 14
j_call: TRBJ2-7
cdr3_aa: CSVSRGTHSYEQYF

v_call: TRBV7-2
d_call: NA
cdr3_length: 13
j_call: TRBJ1-5
cdr3_aa: CASSLARNQPQHF

v_call: TRBV30
d_call: TRBD2
cdr3_length: 11
j_call: TRBJ2-7
cdr3_aa: CAWTSGYEQYF

v_call: TRBV5-1
d_call: NA
cdr3_length: 13
j_call: TRBJ2-5
cdr3_aa: CASSLFSKETQYF

v_call: TRBV11-1
d_call: NA
cdr3_length: 14
j_call: TRBJ2-7
cdr3_aa: CASSLRSEYYEQYF

v_call: TRBV14
d_call: TRBD2
cdr3_length: 17
j_call: TRBJ2-5
cdr3_aa: CASSQIEAGLYQETQYF

v_call: TRBV7-9
d_call: NA
cdr3_length: 11
j_call: TRBJ1-4
cdr3_aa: CASSSTERLFF

v_call: TRBV29-1
d_call: TRBD1
cdr3_length: 15
j_call: TRBJ1-1
cdr3_aa: CSVVFVTGGFAEAFF

v_call: TRBV10-3
d_call: NA
cdr3_length: 12
j_call: TRBJ2-3
cdr3_aa: CAISDPKGGQYF

v_call: TRBV19
d_call: NA
cdr3_length: 15
j_call: TRBJ1-5
cdr3_aa: CASSSFGPGNQPQHF

v_call: TRBV2
d_call: NA
cdr3_length: 14
j_call: TRBJ1-4
cdr3_aa: CASSGPRENEKLFF

v_call: TRBV29-1
d_call: TRBD1
cdr3_length: 13
j_call: TRBJ2-7
cdr3_aa: CSVVSGGPYEQYF

v_call: TRBV6-1
d_call: TRBD1
cdr3_length: 18
j_call: TRBJ2-7
cdr3_aa: CASSELGQGSSWQYEQYF

v_call: TRBV29-1
d_call: NA
cdr3_length: 15
j_call: TRBJ2-7
cdr3_aa: CSVTHYAGLNYEQYF

v_call: TRBV29-1
d_call: NA
cdr3_length: 12
j_call: TRBJ1-4
cdr3_aa: CSVGAADEKLFF

v_call: TRBV5-1
d_call: TRBD2
cdr3_length: 15
j_call: TRBJ2-7
cdr3_aa: CASSLWTSGGYEQYF

v_call: TRBV7-9
d_call: NA
cdr3_length: 13
j_call: TRBJ2-1
cdr3_aa: CASSPRQYNEQFF

v_call: TRBV9
d_call: NA
cdr3_length: 15
j_call: TRBJ2-7
cdr3_aa: CASSVEPTGSYEQYF

v_call: TRBV27
d_call: NA
cdr3_length: 14
j_call: TRBJ2-6
cdr3_aa: CASRRGSGANVLTF

v_call: TRBV29-1
d_call: TRBD1
cdr3_length: 15
j_call: TRBJ2-3
cdr3_aa: CSLSKTGVGTDTQYF

v_call: TRBV29-1
d_call: NA
cdr3_length: 10
j_call: TRBJ2-2
cdr3_aa: CSVYTGELFF

v_call: TRBV30
d_call: NA
cdr3_length: 12
j_call: TRBJ2-5
cdr3_aa: CAWRGQQETQYF

v_call: TRBV5-1
d_call: NA
cdr3_length: 15
j_call: TRBJ2-4
cdr3_aa: CASSLVGGAKNIQYF

v_call: TRBV6-5
d_call: NA
cdr3_length: 14
j_call: TRBJ2-3
cdr3_aa: CASSYFLAGDTQYF

v_call: TRBV29-1
d_call: NA
cdr3_length: 16
j_call: TRBJ2-3
cdr3_aa: CSVEDPPGLHTDTQYF

v_call: TRBV30
d_call: NA
cdr3_length: 11
j_call: TRBJ1-2
cdr3_aa: CALTDNYGYTF